These 10 T cell receptor beta chains came from one sample sequenced in a study of T cells in Graves' hyperthyroidism and ophthalmopathy. RNA transcripts yielded amplified TCR beta CDR3 regions. First-round RT-PCR with HTBI primers amplified the TCR CDR3 region. MiXCR was run by TCRdb on the multiplex PCR reads, yielding one entry per CDR3 protein. The sample yields some 570,000 distinct CDR3 sequences, under 20% seen once. Sequencing used blood. All receptors come from a woman in her late teens or twenties with Graves' ophthalmopathy.

This clonotype was counted ten times or more. The rearrangement uses TRBV29-1 and TRBJ1-2; D is unclear. V shed 3 bases and J shed 4 bases, with 6 bases lying between them. Germline loops: CDR1 SQVTM, CDR2 ANQGSEA. The length of the CDR3 is 11 residues. The CDR3 region is CSVEEGYGYTF. As DNA, the CDR3 is TGCAGCGTTGAGGAGGGCTATGGCTACACCTTC.

This clonotype appeared many times. The genes are TRBV6-1 and TRBJ2-5; 8 bases line up with TRBD1. Germline V gene lookup returns CDR1 MNHNS and CDR2 SASEGT. Trimming took 4 bases from V and 5 from J; bases not matched to a gene: 9. This CDR3 spans 15 amino acids. CDR3 residues: CASSGGTGGAETQYF. The CDR3 DNA reads TGTGCCAGCAGTGGCGGGACAGGAGGTGCGGAGACCCAGTACTTC.

The gene calls are TRBV3-1 and TRBJ2-1; 8 bases match TRBD2. The V gene end was trimmed by 0 bases and the J gene end by 8 bases; junction bases not matched to a gene: 12. Germline V gene data show CDR1 as LGHDT and CDR2 as YNNKEL (reference sequence). CDR3 length: 17 amino acids. The CDR3 loop reads CASSQEGGGLVKDEQFF. The CDR3 DNA is TGTGCCAGCAGCCAAGAAGGTGGGGGACTAGTCAAAGATGAGCAGTTCTTC.

The sample holds a few counts of this clonotype. V and J are TRBV7-2 and TRBJ2-1; TRBD2 matches at 10 bases. Trimming took 5 bases from V and 3 from J; bases not matched to a gene: 16. The V gene's germline CDR1 is SGHTA and CDR2 FQGNSA. The CDR3 consists of 19 residues. CDR3 protein: CASSPRTHRLAGSYNEQFF. The CDR3 DNA is TGTGCCAGCAGCCCACGAACCCATAGACTAGCGGGTAGCTACAATGAGCAGTTCTTC.

This chain uses TRBV5-1 with TRBJ2-1, with 7 bases lining up with TRBD2. This CDR3 is built from 15 residues. V gave up 3 bases and J gave up 6 bases; unmatched junction bases: 9. Per germline, CDR1 SGHRS and CDR2 YFSETQ. CDR3 in amino acids: CASSSEKRLANEQFF. The CDR3 coding sequence is TGCGCCAGCAGCTCGGAGAAACGACTAGCCAATGAGCAGTTCTTC.

This chain links TRBV29-1 with TRBJ2-1, with TRBD2 as a possible D gene (7 bases). The CDR3 has 16 residues. Germline-derived CDR1 and CDR2 are SQVTM and ANQGSEA. V gave up 3 bases and J gave up 0 bases, with 15 bases separating them. DNA for the CDR3: TGCAGCGTTGAGGGGGCAGGCGGGAGCTCCTACAATGAGCAGTTCTTC. It specifies CSVEGAGGSSYNEQFF.

The rearrangement uses TRBV19 and TRBJ1-2; the D gene is possibly TRBD1 (6 bases). This CDR3 is built from 14 residues. V was clipped by 1 base and J by 4 bases, with 10 bases between them. Germline V gene data show CDR1 as LNHDA and CDR2 as SQIVND (reference sequence). CDR3 nucleotide sequence: TGTGCCAGTAGTATAGTGGACAGTTTCTATGGCTACACCTTC. Protein sequence: CASSIVDSFYGYTF.

This clonotype was seen ten or more times. The chain links TRBV3-1 to TRBJ2-7; 7 nucleotides align to TRBD2. The V and J ends lost 1 base and 7 bases, in that order; junction bases with no gene match: 7. Germline CDR1 is LGHDT and CDR2 is YNNKEL (reference sequence). This CDR3 is built from 14 residues. CDR3 protein: CASSQGTSRREQYF. The CDR3 bases are TGTGCCAGCAGCCAAGGGACTAGTAGGAGGGAGCAGTACTTC.

This sequence joins TRBV27 and TRBJ2-7; no reliable D call. The germline V gene has CDR1 MNHEY and CDR2 SMNVEV (reference sequence). The V end lost 6 bases, the J end lost 4 bases, and 22 bases lay between the germline ends. The CDR3 totals 16 residues. The CDR3 nucleotides are TGTGCCAGCAGCGCGGCCCCTCCGTGGTTTATGTACGAGCAGTACTTC. This sequence encodes CASSAAPPWFMYEQYF.

This clonotype occurred many times. This chain links TRBV28 with TRBJ2-7; D remains unclear. V was trimmed by 6 bases and J by 2 bases, leaving 14 bases between them. There are 14 residues in the CDR3. CDR1 and CDR2 from the germline V gene are MDHEN and SYDVKM. CDR3 sequence reads: CASSLNRFPYEQYF. DNA for the CDR3: TGTGCCAGCAGCCTTAATAGATTTCCCTACGAGCAGTACTTC.